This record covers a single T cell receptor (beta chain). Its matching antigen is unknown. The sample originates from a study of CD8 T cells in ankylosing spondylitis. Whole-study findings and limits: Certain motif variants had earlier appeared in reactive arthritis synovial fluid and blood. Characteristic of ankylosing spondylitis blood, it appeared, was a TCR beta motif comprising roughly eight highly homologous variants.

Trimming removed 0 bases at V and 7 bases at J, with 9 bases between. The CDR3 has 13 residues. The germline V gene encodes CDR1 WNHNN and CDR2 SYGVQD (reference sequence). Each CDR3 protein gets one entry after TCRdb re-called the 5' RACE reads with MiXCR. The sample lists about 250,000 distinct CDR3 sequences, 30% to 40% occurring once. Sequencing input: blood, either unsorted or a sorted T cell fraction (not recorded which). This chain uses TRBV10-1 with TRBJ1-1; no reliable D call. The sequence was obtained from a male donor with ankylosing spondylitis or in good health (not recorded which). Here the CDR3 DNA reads TGCGCCAGCAGTGAGTCCGGGATTAGTGAAGCTTTCTTT. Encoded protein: CASSESGISEAFF.